The clone carrying this T cell receptor beta chain was detected a few times. This CDR3 contains 12 residues. With 5 bases clipped from V and 7 bases from J, the junction kept 3 bases outside the gene matches. The germline gives CDR1 KGHSH, CDR2 LQKENI. The TCR beta CDR3 regions underwent amplification using RNA transcripts as the source. A first-round RT-PCR of the TCR CDR3 used the HTBI primer set. TCRdb reprocessed the multiplex PCR reads with MiXCR, giving one entry per CDR3 protein. The table has some 350,000 distinct CDR3 sequences, about 18% seen once. The data were obtained in a study of T cells in Graves' hyperthyroidism and ophthalmopathy.

This sequence was found in a woman between 18 and 29 years old with Graves' hyperthyroidism. The genes are TRBV18 and TRBJ1-1; 8 bases agree with TRBD1. The specimen was blood. The CDR3 DNA follows: TGTGCCAGCTCAGGGGACAGGCTTGAAGCTTTCTTT. Translation: CASSGDRLEAFF.